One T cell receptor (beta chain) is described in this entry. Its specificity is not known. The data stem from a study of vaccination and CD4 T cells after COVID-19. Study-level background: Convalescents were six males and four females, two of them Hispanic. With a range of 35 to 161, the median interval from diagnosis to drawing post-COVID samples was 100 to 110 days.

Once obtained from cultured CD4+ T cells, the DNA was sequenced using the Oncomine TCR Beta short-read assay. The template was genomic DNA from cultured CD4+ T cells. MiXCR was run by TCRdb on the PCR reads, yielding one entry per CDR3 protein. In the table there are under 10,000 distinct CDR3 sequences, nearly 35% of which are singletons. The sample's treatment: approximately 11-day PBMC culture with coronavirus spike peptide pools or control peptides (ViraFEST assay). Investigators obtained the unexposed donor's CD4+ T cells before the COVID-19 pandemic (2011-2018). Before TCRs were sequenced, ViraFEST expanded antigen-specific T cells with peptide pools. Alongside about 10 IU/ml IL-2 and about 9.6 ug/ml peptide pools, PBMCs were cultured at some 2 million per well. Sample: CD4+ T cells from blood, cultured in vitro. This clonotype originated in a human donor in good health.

The chain's CDR3 is CASSPSRDTQYF. Written as DNA, the CDR3 is TGTGCCAGCAGTCCGAGTCGGGATACGCAGTATTTT. The chain couples TRBV28 to TRBJ2-3; D unresolved. Germline CDR1 MDHEN, CDR2 SYDVKM. The V end was cut by 5 bases, the J end by 6 bases, with 9 bases between. CDR3 size: 12 residues.